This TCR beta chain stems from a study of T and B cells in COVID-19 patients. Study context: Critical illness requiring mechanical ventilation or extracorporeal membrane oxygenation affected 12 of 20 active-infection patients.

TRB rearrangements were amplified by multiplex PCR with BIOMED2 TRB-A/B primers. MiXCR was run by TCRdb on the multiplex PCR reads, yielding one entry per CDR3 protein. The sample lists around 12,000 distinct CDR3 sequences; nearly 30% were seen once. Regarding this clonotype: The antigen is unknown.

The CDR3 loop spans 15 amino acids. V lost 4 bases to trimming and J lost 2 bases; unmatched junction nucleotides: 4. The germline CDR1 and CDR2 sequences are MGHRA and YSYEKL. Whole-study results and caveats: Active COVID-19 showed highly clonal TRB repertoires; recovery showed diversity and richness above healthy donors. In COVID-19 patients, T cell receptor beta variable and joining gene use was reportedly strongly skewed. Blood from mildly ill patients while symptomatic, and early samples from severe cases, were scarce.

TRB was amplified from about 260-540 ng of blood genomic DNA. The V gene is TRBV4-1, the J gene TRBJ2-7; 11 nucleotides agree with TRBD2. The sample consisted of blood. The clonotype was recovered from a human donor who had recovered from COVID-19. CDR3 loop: CASSRGTSGAYEQYV. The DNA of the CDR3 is TGCGCCAGCAGCCGAGGGACTAGCGGAGCCTACGAGCAGTACGTC.